What follows are 14 T cell receptor beta chains derived from one specimen sequenced in a study of PD-1 blockade in classical Hodgkin lymphoma. Sequencing was performed with immunoSEQ multiplex PCR; in TCRdb, only in-frame clones are kept and a portion is missing. The sample lists tens of thousands of clones; roughly nine tenths were seen once. As to time point: newly diagnosed, previously untreated cHL patient sample. The sequenced sample consisted of peripheral blood mononuclear cells (PBMCs). The receptors come from a human donor with classical Hodgkin lymphoma.

CDR3 loop: CASSGPGDNEQFF. As DNA, the CDR3 is TGTGCCAGCAGTGGACCAGGGGACAATGAGCAGTTCTTC. The V call is TRBV2, the J call TRBJ2-1, with TRBD1 as a possible D gene (6 bases). Germline CDR1 and CDR2: SNHLY and FYNNEI. The CDR3 covers 13 residues. V was pared by 4 bases and J by 5 bases, with 9 bases between.

The V and J genes are TRBV18 and TRBJ1-4; no firm D call. This CDR3 region has 12 residues. V was clipped by 3 bases and J by 3 bases, with 2 bases between them. Germline CDR1 KGHSH, CDR2 LQKENI. CDR3 region: CASSPSNEKLFF. The CDR3 DNA reads TGTGCCAGCTCACCTTCTAATGAAAAACTGTTTTTT.

V usage is TRBV7-2 and J usage is TRBJ2-3; D is uncertain. Looked up from germline, CDR1 is SGHTA and CDR2 is FQGNSA. The CDR3 contains 16 residues. The V end lost 1 base, the J end lost 5 bases, and 16 bases lay between the germline ends. CDR3 region: CASSLVVNTRGDTQYF. CDR3 nucleotide sequence: TGTGCCAGCAGCTTAGTAGTCAACACCCGAGGAGATACGCAGTATTTT.

The chain combines TRBV19 with TRBJ2-7; a weak D match, TRBD1 (6 bases). V gave up 5 bases and J gave up 1 base, with 15 bases separating them. This CDR3 comprises 15 residues. Germline CDR1 LNHDA, CDR2 SQIVND (reference sequence). CDR3 loop: CASSSTRGGSYEQYF. In DNA, the CDR3 is TGTGCCAGTAGTTCAACGAGAGGGGGATCCTACGAGCAGTACTTC.

The chain combines TRBV20-1 with TRBJ1-1, with unresolved D. Germline-derived CDR1 and CDR2 are DFQATT and SNEGSKA (reference sequence). The CDR3 runs 11 residues. The V and J ends lost 0 bases and 1 base respectively, with 0 bases between them. The CDR3 sequence: CSARENTEAFF. The CDR3 DNA is TGCAGTGCTAGAGAGAACACTGAAGCTTTCTTT.

This chain links TRBV7-3 with TRBJ2-3, with TRBD2 identical over 7 bases. The CDR3 length is 14 residues. From germline, CDR1 is SGHTA and CDR2 FQGTGA. The V gene end was trimmed by 5 bases and the J gene end by 7 bases; junction bases not matched to a gene: 9. This CDR3 reads CASSPGLERNTQYF. DNA of the CDR3: TGTGCCAGCAGCCCCGGACTAGAGCGAAATACGCAGTATTTT.

This clone has just one count. This chain connects TRBV5-1 to TRBJ2-2; 13 nucleotides match TRBD2. The length of the CDR3 is 16 residues. CDR1 is SGHRS, CDR2 YFSETQ, per germline. The V segment lost 4 bases and the J segment 6 bases; nucleotides outside the gene matches: 6. The CDR3 spells CASSPPLAGGPGELFF. In nucleotides, the CDR3 is TGCGCCAGCAGCCCACCACTAGCGGGAGGGCCCGGGGAGCTGTTTTTT.

This sequence joins TRBV5-1 and TRBJ2-6; D call uncertain. CDR3 length: 13 amino acids. Germline assignment: CDR1 SGHRS and CDR2 YFSETQ. Trimming pared 3 bases from V and 2 bases from J, leaving 3 bases between. The CDR3 DNA reads as TGCGCCAGCAGCTCGACTGGGGCCAACGTCCTGACTTTC. Its protein product is CASSSTGANVLTF.

The V and J genes are TRBV28 and TRBJ1-3, with TRBD1 matching 10 bases. J was trimmed by 4 bases and V by 4 bases; bases with no gene match: 7. The CDR3 spans 16 residues. Germline values: CDR1 MDHEN, CDR2 SYDVKM. CDR3 bases: TGTGCCAGCAGTTCCCCGGGACAGGGGAGAGGAAACACCATATATTTT. This gives the protein CASSSPGQGRGNTIYF.

The chain carries TRBV5-4 and TRBJ1-2; TRBD1 might be the D (5 bases). This CDR3 is built from 16 residues. V gave up 1 base and J gave up 6 bases, with 19 bases separating them. Germline assignment: CDR1 SGHNT and CDR2 YYREEE (reference sequence). CDR3 in amino acids: CASSLTLGGGGDGYTF. The CDR3 nucleotides read TGTGCCAGCAGCTTGACTCTCGGCGGGGGAGGGGATGGCTACACCTTC. Full variable domain (outside the CDR3, taken from reference TRBV5-4 and TRBJ1-2): ETGVTQSPTHLIKTRGQQVTLRCSSQSGHNTVSWYQQALGQGPQFIFQYYREEENGRGNFPPRFSGLQFPNYSSELNVNALELDDSALYLCASSLTLGGGGDGYTFGSGTRLTVV.

The chain combines TRBV11-3 with TRBJ2-3, with D possibly TRBD1 on 6 matching bases. Trimming pared 5 bases from V and 0 bases from J, leaving 12 bases between. The CDR3 is 15 residues long. Germline V gives CDR1 SGHNT, CDR2 YENEEA. The CDR3 protein is CASSKQGWSTDTQYF. CDR3 nucleotides: TGTGCCAGCAGCAAACAGGGTTGGAGCACAGATACGCAGTATTTT.

This chain links TRBV5-6 with TRBJ2-7, with TRBD1 matching over 9 bases. CDR1 and CDR2 from the germline V gene are SGHDT and YYEEEE. J was trimmed by 8 bases and V by 4 bases; bases with no gene match: 7. The CDR3 consists of 13 residues. In nucleotides, the CDR3 is TGTGCCAGCAGCCCCTGGACAGGGGAAAAGCAGTACTTC. It encodes CASSPWTGEKQYF.

The V call is TRBV28, the J call TRBJ1-1; TRBD1 matches at 7 bases. J was trimmed by 4 bases and V by 5 bases; bases with no gene match: 7. The CDR3 is made up of 14 amino acids. Germline CDR1 is MDHEN and CDR2 is SYDVKM. The CDR3: CASSIHDRATEAFF. The CDR3 bases are TGTGCCAGCAGTATCCACGACAGGGCCACTGAAGCTTTCTTT. The full variable domain, with the rest looked up from reference TRBV28 and TRBJ1-1, is DVKVTQSSRYLVKRTGEKVFLECVQDMDHENMFWYRQDPGLGLRLIYFSYDVKMKEKGDIPEGYSVSREKKERFSLILESASTNQTSMYLCASSIHDRATEAFFGQGTRLTVV.

This chain joins TRBV27 and TRBJ2-1, with D unclear. The CDR3 sequence is 16 residues long. Trimming took 1 base from V and 2 from J, leaving 12 bases between them. In germline, CDR1 is MNHEY, CDR2 SMNVEV (reference sequence). The CDR3 loop reads CASSLLGERTYNEQFF. In DNA, the CDR3 is TGTGCCAGCAGTTTATTGGGCGAGAGGACCTACAATGAGCAGTTCTTC.